This T cell receptor (beta chain) was obtained from a study of metastatic and nonmetastatic thyroid tumors (dated by TCRdb to about 2020). Regarding the research as a whole: The researchers compared repertoires between peripheral blood samples and tumor or nodule tissue samples from patients with malignant or benign thyroid disease. Findings and caveats that apply to the study as a whole: TCR beta diversity was reported as significantly higher in malignant tumors than in benign nodules, in both blood and tumor samples.

None of the patients had been given any treatment before thyroid surgery. Using T-cell receptor beta sequencing, the study looked back at clinical samples from patients collected from the early 2010s to the late 2010s. The library relied on PCR. The data were produced on an Illumina HiSeq 4000. The TCR beta-chain CDR3 region of each patient was profiled by high-throughput sequencing. As for the original processing: CDR3 differences across clinicopathological groups were used to build a classifier for discriminating distant-metastatic papillary thyroid cancer patients. The Shannon index was used to measure repertoire diversity, and the Morisita-Horn index was used to measure how similar tumor and blood repertoires were. TCRdb ran its own pipeline on the public reads, namely fastp trimming at Q25 and MiXCR clone calling, and kept in-frame beta chains. Clone size and V and J calls follow TCRdb, not the original study. The sample table records roughly 55,000 clones; around 15% of these occur just once. In total, the top ten clones hold almost 9.5% of the sample.

For CDR1 and CDR2, the germline V gene lists SGHTA and FQGNSA. Trimming takes 3 bases off V and 4 bases off J; junction bases not matched to a gene: 5. The CDR3 has 14 amino acids, counting the end cysteine and phenylalanine. The only DNA kept is the CDR3, 42 bases in frame from the first base. This clone has ten or more counts. Its cognate antigen has yet to be identified. The input lacks base qualities; no much larger clone sits a single base away. The sequenced sample consisted of blood. This clonotype was sampled from a male donor with papillary thyroid cancer or a benign thyroid nodule (not recorded which). Some clones in this sample may be carry-over from other donors' samples. This chain is built from TRBV7-2 and TRBJ1-1; a stretch of 7 junction bases matches TRBD1. The CDR3 region reads CASSLRGLGTEAFF. The bases are TGTGCCAGCAGCTTGAGGGGGCTGGGCACTGAAGCTTTCTTT.